The clone carrying this TCR beta chain was seen a handful of times. Its antigen is unknown. The data originate from a study of cytotoxic CD8 clonotypes in ibrutinib-treated CLL. General study results and limits: Public clonotypes occurred uncommonly; on treatment, they contracted or remained stable. While tracking circulating CD8+ T-cell counts, baseline clonality exceeded that of age-matched healthy donors.

Genomic DNA in an amount of approximately 2 micrograms was extracted from cryopreserved PBMCs and used for the preparation of TCR beta libraries. Germline V gene lookup returns CDR1 MNHEY and CDR2 SVGAGI. Trimming took off 5 bases at V and 5 bases at J, with 18 bases between the two ends. The CDR3 has 15 amino acids. Deep sequencing aimed at 1 in 200,000 to 1 in 1 million T cells' resolution. Libraries were prepared by immunoSEQ multiplex PCR; TCRdb keeps only in-frame clonotypes and omits some of them. The sample records 150,000 to 200,000 clones, about four fifths being singletons. The receptor was derived from a human donor with chronic lymphocytic leukemia. The sequencing here drew on PBMCs, taken after 24 months of ibrutinib treatment. This chain joins TRBV6-5 and TRBJ2-5; D perhaps matches TRBD1 (5 bases). CDR3 nucleotides: TGTGCCAGCAGTCCTCGGACATCGAGTGGGGAGACCCAGTACTTC. This sequence encodes CASSPRTSSGETQYF.